These T cell receptor beta chains were read from a single sample in a study of blood T cell repertoires in COVID-19. The assay was immunoSEQ multiplex PCR, and TCRdb's table has in-frame clones only and misses some. The sample records roughly 230,000 clones, roughly 85% being singletons. Source material: PBMCs or T cells enriched from blood (not recorded which). These receptors were obtained from a woman in her forties or fifties who had been exposed to COVID-19. Both conserved end residues are part of each CDR3. D genes are given only for firm matches. The size of a clone is reported for some rows only, either as once, few or many, or as a class for expanded clones.

>TRBV5-4|few|TRBJ1-1|NA
TGTGCCAGCAGCTCCGGTTCGGGAGGACGGACTGAAGCTTTCTTT
CASSSGSGGRTEAFF
>TRBV6-2/TRBV6-3|few|TRBJ1-2|TRBD1
TGTGCCAGCAGTACATGGGACAGGGAAGGCTACACCTTC
CASSTWDREGYTF
>TRBV7-2|NA|TRBJ2-3|NA
TGTGCCAGCAGCGCAGGCATCACAGATACGCAGTATTTT
CASSAGITDTQYF
>TRBV19|few|TRBJ1-2|TRBD1
TGTGCCAGTACTCAGACCCCCGGGACAGGTGAGGCCACCTTC
CASTQTPGTGEATF
>TRBV5-1|NA|TRBJ1-1|TRBD1
TGCGCCAGCAGCTCACACCTACAGGGGACTGAAGCTTTCTTT
CASSSHLQGTEAFF
>TRBV4-3|NA|TRBJ1-4|NA
TGCGCCAGCAGCCAAGATAGGCGGGGGGGGAATGAAAAACTGTTTTTT
CASSQDRRGGNEKLFF
>TRBV28|NA|TRBJ2-1|TRBD2
TGTGCCAGCAGTTTAGATACTAGCGGGCCCACCAATGAGCAGTTCTTC
CASSLDTSGPTNEQFF
>TRBV6-5|NA|TRBJ2-1|TRBD1
TGTGCCAGCGGGGCGTCCGGGACAGGGAATCTGGAGGAGTTCTTC
CASGASGTGNLEEFF
>TRBV2|NA|TRBJ2-2|NA
TGTGCCAGCAAAGGGGCAGGGGGGACCGGGGAGCTGTTTTTT
CASKGAGGTGELFF
>TRBV6-1|NA|TRBJ1-4|TRBD1
TGTGCCAGCAGTGAGAGGGGGGGGACAGGGGACGAAAAACTGTTTTTT
CASSERGGTGDEKLFF
>TRBV5-1|NA|TRBJ1-5|TRBD1
TGCGCCAGCAGCTTGCAAACAGGGGATCAGCCCCAGCATTTT
CASSLQTGDQPQHF
>TRBV11-1|few|TRBJ1-1|NA
TGTGCCAGCAGCTTAGAGGGGTATAGCGAAGCTTTCTTT
CASSLEGYSEAFF
>TRBV5-1|NA|TRBJ1-6|NA
TGCGCCAGCAGCTTTAACAGTCCCTATAATTCACCCCTCCACTTT
CASSFNSPYNSPLHF
>TRBV5-5|NA|TRBJ2-7|NA
TGTGCCAGCAGCCTGACAGGATTCTCCTACGAGCAGTACTTC
CASSLTGFSYEQYF
>TRBV12-3/TRBV12-4|NA|TRBJ2-3|NA
TGTGCCAGCAGTCCTAGCGGCACAGATACGCAGTATTTT
CASSPSGTDTQYF
>TRBV15|few|TRBJ2-7|TRBD2
TGTGCCACCAGCAGAGGGGGCGGGGGGGCAACCTACGAGCAGTACTTC
CATSRGGGGATYEQYF
>TRBV12-3/TRBV12-4|NA|TRBJ1-2|NA
TGTGCCAGCAGTTTAAGGGGTAACTATGGCTACACCTTC
CASSLRGNYGYTF
>TRBV12-3/TRBV12-4|NA|TRBJ1-1|TRBD1
TGTGCCAGCAGTTTAGGGGACAGGCCTTTCTTT
CASSLGDRPFF
>TRBV11-2|NA|TRBJ1-4|NA
TGTGCCAGCAGCTTAATCAGTAATGAAAAACTGTTTTTT
CASSLISNEKLFF
>TRBV7-2|NA|TRBJ1-2|TRBD1
TGTGCCAGCAGCTTCCGGACAGGGGGTGTTAACTATGGCTACACCTTC
CASSFRTGGVNYGYTF
>TRBV7-9|few|TRBJ2-7|NA
TGTGCCAGCAGCGGGAGGTGGGGGAACTCCTACGAGCAGTACTTC
CASSGRWGNSYEQYF
>TRBV4-3|NA|TRBJ2-7|NA
TGCGCCAGCAGCCATGTCACCCTCGGGGAGCAGTACTTC
CASSHVTLGEQYF
>TRBV3-1/TRBV3-2|NA|TRBJ1-1|NA
TGTGCCAGCAGAGGGCCGGGGACTGAAGCTTTCTTT
CASRGPGTEAFF
>TRBV7-6|NA|TRBJ1-6|TRBD1
TGTGCCAGCAGCCCGCGGGACAGGGGTGCACCCCTCCACTTT
CASSPRDRGAPLHF
>TRBV2|once|TRBJ1-1|TRBD1
TGTGCCAGCAGTGGGGACAGGGGCCTCCTTACAGCTTTCTTT
CASSGDRGLLTAFF
>TRBV25-1|NA|TRBJ1-1|NA
TGTGCCAGCGCCCCGGGGGAGGGGCCCACTGAAGCTTTCTTT
CASAPGEGPTEAFF
>TRBV7-9|NA|TRBJ2-1|NA
TGTGCCAGCAGCCTGGGACTCCTTGCAGGTGAGCAGTTCTTC
CASSLGLLAGEQFF
>TRBV5-1|NA|TRBJ2-3|NA
TGCGCCAGCAGCTTGGACAGTCCAACAGATACGCAGTATTTT
CASSLDSPTDTQYF
>TRBV19|NA|TRBJ2-7|NA
TGTGCCAGTAGTATGGGCTTGCGCTACGAGCAGTACTTC
CASSMGLRYEQYF
>TRBV15|NA|TRBJ2-1|NA
TGTGCCACCAGCAGGACAGCTGCTAGCTCCTACAATGAGCAGTTCTTC
CATSRTAASSYNEQFF
>TRBV7-2|NA|TRBJ2-5|NA
TGTGCCAGCAGCTTCAGCGCGAGGTACCAAGAGACCCAGTACTTC
CASSFSARYQETQYF
>TRBV7-2|NA|TRBJ1-6|NA
TGTGCCAGCAGCTTAGGACAGTACTATAATTCACCCCTCCACTTT
CASSLGQYYNSPLHF
>TRBV5-6|NA|TRBJ1-5|NA
TGTGCCAGCAGCAGACAGCCCAATCAGCCCCAGCATTTT
CASSRQPNQPQHF
>TRBV7-2|NA|TRBJ2-4|NA
TGTGCCAGCAGTCCAGTAGCGGTCGGTGGGGAAAACATTCAGTACTTC
CASSPVAVGGENIQYF
>TRBV12-3/TRBV12-4|NA|TRBJ1-2|NA
TGTGCCAGCAGGGTGCGGGCCGACTATGGCTACACCTTC
CASRVRADYGYTF
>TRBV10-3|few|TRBJ2-1|TRBD1
TGTGCCATCAGGTCAGGACAGGGCGCCAATGAGCAGTTCTTC
CAIRSGQGANEQFF
>TRBV9|NA|TRBJ2-1|TRBD2
TGTGCCAGCAGCGTAGTGCTAGCGGGGGTAAATGAGCAGTTCTTC
CASSVVLAGVNEQFF
>TRBV18|NA|TRBJ1-4|NA
TGTGCCAGCTCGGACAAACCTAATGAAAAACTGTTTTTT
CASSDKPNEKLFF
>TRBV9|once|TRBJ1-1|TRBD1
TGTGCCAGCAGCGCTCTTCCGGGACAGGGGAACACTGAAGCTTTCTTT
CASSALPGQGNTEAFF
>TRBV15|NA|TRBJ1-1|NA
TGTGCCACCAGCAGAGATGTGGGGGGAAGGTGCGACTTT
CATSRDVGGRCDF
>TRBV11-2|NA|TRBJ1-1|TRBD1
TGTGCCAGCAGCCCGAGACAGGGAAACACTGAAGCTTTCTTT
CASSPRQGNTEAFF
>TRBV7-9|NA|TRBJ1-2|NA
TGTGCCAGCAGCTTAGGGGCAGCCACTAACTATGGCTACACCTTC
CASSLGAATNYGYTF
>TRBV5-1|NA|TRBJ2-1|NA
TGCGCCAGCAGCGGAACAGGGAACCCCTACAATGAGCAGTTCTTC
CASSGTGNPYNEQFF
>TRBV2|NA|TRBJ1-4|NA
TGTGCCAGCGGCCGGGAGGAAAAACTGTTTTTT
CASGREEKLFF
>TRBV6-2/TRBV6-3|NA|TRBJ2-7|TRBD1
TGTGCCAGCAGTTACACAGGGGTCGAGCAGTACTTC
CASSYTGVEQYF
>TRBV4-3|NA|TRBJ2-3|TRBD2
TGCGCCAGCAGCCTGGGGACTAGCGGGGGGGTTAGCACAGATACGCAGTATTTT
CASSLGTSGGVSTDTQYF
>TRBV7-2|NA|TRBJ2-3|NA
TGTGCCAGCAGCTTACTAATGAGCACAGATACGCAGTATTTT
CASSLLMSTDTQYF
>TRBV9|NA|TRBJ2-1|NA
TGTGCCAGCAGCGTAGGCATCAGCTCCTACAATGAGCAGTTCTTC
CASSVGISSYNEQFF
>TRBV12-5|NA|TRBJ1-1|TRBD1
TGTGCTAGTGGGCGAACGGGACAGCTGAACACTGAAGCTTTCTTT
CASGRTGQLNTEAFF
>TRBV10-3|NA|TRBJ2-2|TRBD2
TGTGCCATCAGTAAGGGGGGACTAGCGGGGTACACCGGGGAGCTGTTTTTT
CAISKGGLAGYTGELFF
>TRBV9|few|TRBJ2-1|NA
TGTGCCAGCAGCCCCCGGCTTGACTCCTCGTATGACGAGCAGTTCTTC
CASSPRLDSSYDEQFF
>TRBV19|NA|TRBJ1-6|NA
TGTGCCAGTTCTAGCGGGGAGTCCTATAATTCACCCCTCCACTTT
CASSSGESYNSPLHF
>TRBV24-1|NA|TRBJ2-5|NA
TGTGCCACCAGTGGGGAGGCAGGGAGGTTCGAGACCCAGTACTTC
CATSGEAGRFETQYF
>TRBV12-3/TRBV12-4|NA|TRBJ1-2|NA
TGTGCCAGCAGTCGAGACGGGGAGACTGGCTACACCTTC
CASSRDGETGYTF
>TRBV4-3|NA|TRBJ1-4|NA
TGCGCCAGCAGCCAAGGACCGAGTGTGGGGGCCTTCCCAACTAATGAAAAACTGTTTTTT
CASSQGPSVGAFPTNEKLFF
>TRBV19|once|TRBJ2-7|TRBD2
TGTGCCAGTAGTATTAGCGGGGTCTCCTACGAGCAGTACTTC
CASSISGVSYEQYF
>TRBV6-5|NA|TRBJ1-5|TRBD1
TGTGCCAGCAGGCCTACTTTAGGACAGGGTAAGCCCCAGCATTTT
CASRPTLGQGKPQHF
>TRBV3-1/TRBV3-2|NA|TRBJ2-3|TRBD2
TGTGCCAGCAGCCCGAGTGATGGGGGGGAGGGCACAGATACGCAGTATTTT
CASSPSDGGEGTDTQYF
>TRBV11-3|NA|TRBJ2-2|TRBD2
TGTGCCAGCAGCGAGCACGGACTAGCGGGGTCCGGGGAGCTGTTTTTT
CASSEHGLAGSGELFF